Here is one T cell receptor (beta chain) with its context. Antigen: not known. The authors made TCR beta libraries by quantitative 5'-RACE with molecular barcodes. TCRdb independently ran MiXCR on the 5' RACE reads; one entry per CDR3 protein. The table records approximately 340,000 distinct CDR3 sequences, roughly 15% of them present only once. The ends were cut back, 3 bases at V and 6 bases at J, with 5 bases in the middle. CDR1 is MNHNS, CDR2 SASEGT, per germline. The length of the CDR3 is 11 residues. This sample is part of a study of CD8 T cells in ankylosing spondylitis. Study results and caveats: Blood of patients with ankylosing spondylitis appeared to be characterized by a TCR beta motif of several highly homologous variants.

The sequencing input was blood, either unsorted or a sorted T cell fraction (not recorded which). This TCR was recovered from a male donor with ankylosing spondylitis or in good health (not recorded which). V usage is TRBV6-1 and J usage is TRBJ1-1; D unclear. The CDR3 here is CASSEESEAFF. The CDR3 DNA reads TGTGCCAGCAGTGAGGAGTCTGAAGCTTTCTTT.